This T cell receptor beta chain was identified in a study of CD8 T cells in ankylosing spondylitis. Study-level points and caveats: In ankylosing spondylitis patients, matched synovial fluid reportedly showed significant enrichment of disease-linked clones. Before this, some motif variants had been reported in reactive arthritis synovial fluid and blood. A motif in TCR beta, a set of fewer than ten highly homologous variants, appeared characteristic of ankylosing spondylitis blood.

Quantitative 5'-RACE with molecular barcodes generated TCR beta libraries. Each CDR3 protein gets one entry after TCRdb re-called the 5' RACE reads with MiXCR. This sample has some 200,000 distinct CDR3 sequences, with roughly 20% found just once. V lost 0 bases and J 3 bases, leaving 20 bases between the germline ends. The CDR3 extends over 18 amino acids. Per germline, CDR1 SGHRS and CDR2 YFSETQ. This clonotype has at least ten counts. Its specificity is not known. The sequence was obtained from a male donor under 30 with ankylosing spondylitis or in good health (not recorded which). The chain joins TRBV5-1 to TRBJ2-3; D is possibly TRBD2 (6 bases). What was sequenced was blood, either unsorted or a sorted T cell fraction (not recorded which). The CDR3 coding sequence is TGCGCCAGCAGCTTGGTACAGCCCGGGATGGAGGGGACAGATACGCAGTATTTT. This gives the protein CASSLVQPGMEGTDTQYF.